These T cell receptor beta chains were read from a single sample in a study of CD4 T cells in relation to SARS-CoV-2 and coronaviruses. Profiling relied on immunoSEQ multiplex PCR, and the TCRdb table lists in-frame clones only, not all of them. The profile covers 10,000 or so clones, with around 87% appearing a single time and approximately 2.1% taken by the ten largest. The specimen was naive CD4+ T cells from PBMCs. The source is an adult with COVID-19. The CDR3 runs from the conserved cysteine through the conserved F or W. D genes are given only for firm matches. Only part of the rows carry a size: once, few, many, or a class if the clone is expanded.

cdr3_nt cdr3_aa v_call d_call clone_size j_call
TGTGCCAGCAGCCCAATTGGGACAGGGGAAAAACTGTTTTTT CASSPIGTGEKLFF TRBV27 TRBD1 once TRBJ1-4
TGTGCCAGCTCACTGTCCGAGACAGGCCTCTACGAGCAGTACTTC CASSLSETGLYEQYF TRBV18 NA NA TRBJ2-7
TGTGCTAGTGGCCCCTACCTAGCGGGGGGGCCAACAGATACGCAGTATTTT CASGPYLAGGPTDTQYF TRBV12-5 TRBD2 NA TRBJ2-3
TGCGCCAGCAGCTTGGTGGGGGGCGGTTACGAGCAGTACTTC CASSLVGGGYEQYF TRBV5-1 NA NA TRBJ2-7
TGTGCCAGCAGCTTGGGACTAGCGGGGGGAAATGAGCAGTTCTTC CASSLGLAGGNEQFF TRBV5-4 TRBD2 NA TRBJ2-1
TGCGCCAGCAGCCAAGATTGGGGCGGGGGGGCCGCAGATACGCAGTATTTT CASSQDWGGGAADTQYF TRBV4-1 TRBD2 NA TRBJ2-3
TGTGCCAGCAGCTTACCGGGGGCTGCTAACTATGGCTACACCTTC CASSLPGAANYGYTF TRBV7-2 NA NA TRBJ1-2
TGTGCCAGCAGCGTAGTGGGACAGGGCTATGAGCAGTTCTTC CASSVVGQGYEQFF TRBV9 TRBD1 NA TRBJ2-1
TGTGCCAGCAGCCAAGGTGGTGGACAGGGGAATCAGCCCCAGCATTTT CASSQGGGQGNQPQHF TRBV3-1/TRBV3-2 TRBD1 NA TRBJ1-5
TGTGCCAGCAGCCCCGGGGACTACCCCACAGATACGCAGTATTTT CASSPGDYPTDTQYF TRBV11-2 TRBD2 NA TRBJ2-3
TGTGCCAGCAGACCTCAGGGGACAGATACGCAGTATTTT CASRPQGTDTQYF TRBV19 NA NA TRBJ2-3
TGTGCCAGCAGCTTAGGCGAGTTGAAGTACGAGCAGTACTTC CASSLGELKYEQYF TRBV7-2 NA NA TRBJ2-7
TGCGCCAGCAGCTATCAAGAGACCCAGTACTTC CASSYQETQYF TRBV5-1 NA NA TRBJ2-5
TGTGCCAGCAGCCGGGGGGGACTAGCGGGAAGTACAAACCAAGAGACCCAGTACTTC CASSRGGLAGSTNQETQYF TRBV4-2 TRBD2 NA TRBJ2-5
TGTGCCAGCAAACCTCAGGCGGAGGCCTGGGGCTATGGCTACACCTTC CASKPQAEAWGYGYTF TRBV28 NA NA TRBJ1-2
TGTGCCAGCACGAGGGGTCTGATCAATGAGCAGTTCTTC CASTRGLINEQFF TRBV6-5 NA NA TRBJ2-1
TGCGCCAGCAGCCAAGATAGGACAGTGTACCAAGAGACCCAGTACTTC CASSQDRTVYQETQYF TRBV4-1 NA once TRBJ2-5
TGCGCCAGCAGCTTAGGGGTAGGGGGAATCAATCAGCCCCAGCATTTT CASSLGVGGINQPQHF TRBV5-1 NA NA TRBJ1-5
TGTGCCACCGAAGGCCGGGGGGACTATGGCTACACCTTC CATEGRGDYGYTF TRBV6-6 NA NA TRBJ1-2
TGTGCCACCACGGGGGCCTCCTACGAGCAGTACTTC CATTGASYEQYF TRBV6-5 NA NA TRBJ2-7
TGTGCCAGCAGCTTGCCTCGGGGGATGAATGGGGTGAACACTGAAGCTTTCTTT CASSLPRGMNGVNTEAFF TRBV7-6 NA once TRBJ1-1
TGTGCCTGGAGGGCCCCCGTCCACTTAGGGGAGCTGTTTTTT CAWRAPVHLGELFF TRBV30 NA NA TRBJ2-2
TGTGCCAGCAGCTTAACGTGGGGCAACCCCTACGAGCAGTACTTC CASSLTWGNPYEQYF TRBV7-9 NA NA TRBJ2-7
TGTGCCAGCAGCGTAGACTTGTGGCAGGGGCAGGGGAATGGCTACACCTTC CASSVDLWQGQGNGYTF TRBV9 NA NA TRBJ1-2
TGCAGCGTGGCCGGGACAGGGAAAGCCAAAAACATTCAGTACTTC CSVAGTGKAKNIQYF TRBV29-1 TRBD1 NA TRBJ2-4
TGTGCCAGCAGTTACTTGAGGGGAGGCACAGATACGCAGTATTTT CASSYLRGGTDTQYF TRBV6-5 NA NA TRBJ2-3
TGTGCCAGCAGCTTAAGGGGGTACTATGGCTACACCTTC CASSLRGYYGYTF TRBV7-2 NA NA TRBJ1-2
TGTGCCAGCGGAGCGGGGGGATTTCGCGCCGGGGAGCTGTTTTTT CASGAGGFRAGELFF TRBV5-8 TRBD2 NA TRBJ2-2
TGTGCCACCCGGAGCGGGGGGGCCCCCGGGGAGCTGTTTTTT CATRSGGAPGELFF TRBV24-1 TRBD2 NA TRBJ2-2
TGCGCCAGCAGTTACGGACAGGGCCAAAACATTCAGTACTTC CASSYGQGQNIQYF TRBV4-3 TRBD1 NA TRBJ2-4